These T cell receptor beta chains were read from a single sample in a study of blood T cell repertoires in COVID-19. Only in-frame clones appear in the TCRdb table, and some are missing; sequencing was by immunoSEQ multiplex PCR. The sample lists roughly 230,000 clones; 80% to 95% were seen once. Sequencing input: peripheral blood. The source of these receptors is a man younger than 45 with COVID-19, enrolled during active disease. Both conserved end residues are trimmed from each CDR3. Fields, in order: CDR3 length, V gene, CDR3 protein.

10,TRBV12-3/TRBV12-4,ASSSTRYEQY
12,TRBV5-1,ASSSGQSGSPLH
15,TRBV4-2,ASSQGGRGGFVDTQY
13,TRBV6-5,ASSSQGGFASPLH
12,TRBV11-2,ASSNPPQTDTQY
13,TRBV5-1,ASSSGTGPNSPLH
13,TRBV7-9,ASSTGQGDGSPLH
15,TRBV6-1,ASSELSTNQIYYGYT
12,TRBV27,ASSMRAGNTEAF
11,TRBV7-3,ASRVTGDAEAF
15,TRBV7-6,ASSLARGESLNTEAF
12,TRBV10-3,AISDGGGNYEQY
13,TRBV5-1,ASSKDRVGRDEQF
12,TRBV30,AWGPGGTNEKLF
12,TRBV6-5,ASIQEGASYEQY
11,TRBV30,DARRGGNTEAF
12,TRBV2,AARGTDLNTEAF
11,TRBV10-3,AIEASPGVEAF
14,TRBV9,ASSADLDLSGNTIY
10,TRBV6-5,ASSPPTYEQY
15,TRBV27,ASSSRDRSLYNSPLH
13,TRBV7-9,ASSLPLTVQETQY
12,TRBV12-5,ASGQTGGVGELF
13,TRBV18,ASSPPEGAFYGYT
14,TRBV27,ASSLGTGTRNQPQH
14,TRBV10-2,ASSATAGQLNQPQH
12,TRBV15,ATSTQGAGTEAF
14,TRBV3-1/TRBV3-2,ASSHDYTGIGNTIY
14,TRBV21-1,ASSTARDSDYYEQY
12,TRBV2,ASEDRLYTDTQY
12,TRBV19,ASRSGQGNTEAF
14,TRBV11-2,ASSFGGLAGSYEQY
14,TRBV5-1,ASSPGPDRYNSPLH